What follows are 12 T cell receptor beta chains derived from one specimen sequenced in a study of cytotoxic CD8 clonotypes in ibrutinib-treated CLL. Method: immunoSEQ multiplex PCR; TCRdb's copy keeps in-frame clones and lacks some. The table lists approximately 74,000 clones, more than 70% of them singletons. This specimen consisted of PBMCs, obtained at disease progression, from a patient treated with ibrutinib. The receptor set was obtained from a human donor with chronic lymphocytic leukemia.

The rearrangement uses TRBV4-1 and TRBJ2-1; TRBD2 is a possible D gene (6 bases). The V gene's germline CDR1 is MGHRA and CDR2 YSYEKL. The length of the CDR3 is 14 residues. Deletions cut 8 bases from V and 2 bases from J, with 13 bases between. CDR3 protein: CASDPGVAYNEQFF. Written as DNA, the CDR3 is TGCGCCAGCGATCCGGGAGTGGCCTACAATGAGCAGTTCTTC.

This clone was observed a few times. The CDR3 DNA follows: TGTGCCAGCAGCCCAACCCCGAAGGAGGGCTACACCTTC. Its protein is CASSPTPKEGYTF. The chain couples TRBV5-6 to TRBJ1-2, with D hard to call. CDR3 length equals 13 residues. V lost 4 bases and J lost 8, with 15 bases in between. The V gene's germline CDR1 is SGHDT and CDR2 YYEEEE.

J is TRBJ2-6 and V is TRBV6-5; 8 positions agree with TRBD1. The CDR3 loop spans 14 amino acids. CDR1 is MNHEY and CDR2 is SVGAGI in the germline V gene. The V gene end was trimmed by 10 bases and the J gene end by 2 bases; junction bases not matched to a gene: 4. The CDR3 loop reads CATAGGTGANVLTF. DNA for the CDR3: TGTGCCACCGCAGGGGGCACTGGGGCCAACGTCCTGACTTTC.

Turning to this clone: Other DNA sequences in the sample encode the same CDR3. The chain combines TRBV15 with TRBJ2-7, with D tentatively TRBD2 (6 bases). The CDR3 has 14 residues. V gave up 3 bases and J gave up 0 bases, with 9 bases separating them. CDR1 and CDR2 (germline): LNHNV, YYDKDF (reference sequence). CDR3 nucleotide sequence: TGTGCCACCAGCAGGGAGGGCCTCTCCTACGAGCAGTACTTC. The encoded protein is CATSREGLSYEQYF.

This clone appeared once. The chain is built from TRBV11-3 and TRBJ2-7; D may match TRBD1 or TRBD2 (5 bases each). This CDR3 has 16 residues. Trimming cost V 1 base and J 2 bases, with 15 bases left between them. Germline V CDR1 and CDR2: SGHNT, YENEEA. The CDR3 loop is CASSLGTGTETYEQYF. The CDR3 DNA follows: TGTGCCAGCAGCTTAGGGACCGGGACGGAAACCTACGAGCAGTACTTC.

V and J are TRBV6-1 and TRBJ1-4, with 7 bases aligning to TRBD1. The V and J ends lost 5 bases and 8 bases, in that order; junction bases with no gene match: 11. The CDR3 is 15 residues long. Germline V gene data show CDR1 as MNHNS and CDR2 as SASEGT. For the CDR3, the DNA is TGTGCCAGCAGTACCCGACAGGGAAGGGCGGAAAAACTGTTTTTT. Translation gives CASSTRQGRAEKLFF.

The chain links TRBV6-1 to TRBJ1-2; D gene unclear. The CDR3 is made up of 10 amino acids. V was shortened by 8 bases and J by 8 bases, with 9 bases between the two germline ends. CDR1 is MNHNS, CDR2 SASEGT, per germline. DNA of the CDR3: TGTGCCAGCCTGTATCGCGGCTACACCTTC. This translates into CASLYRGYTF.

Notes on this clone: An end of the junction does not agree with germline; a read error may underlie this. The chain joins TRBV20-1 to TRBJ2-7, with 12 bases aligning to TRBD2. CDR1 and CDR2 (germline): DFQATT, SNEGSKA (reference sequence). The CDR3 contains 9 residues. The CDR3 loop reads CRERTSGIF. CDR3 nucleotides: TGCAGGGAGAGGACTAGCGGGATCTTC.

The V gene is TRBV7-9, the J gene TRBJ2-3, with TRBD2 matching 12 bases. CDR1 SEHNR and CDR2 FQNEAQ come from the germline V gene (reference sequence). Trimming cost V 3 bases and J 5 bases; bases outside gene matches: 6. The CDR3 extends over 16 amino acids. The CDR3 loop reads CASSLISGLAGDTQYF. For the CDR3, the DNA is TGTGCCAGCAGCTTGATTTCGGGACTAGCGGGAGATACGCAGTATTTT.

This clone was seen only once. A much larger clone lies a single base off, so this may be a read error. Distinct nucleotide sequences in the sample also encode this CDR3. V and J are TRBV11-2 and TRBJ2-7; TRBD1 agrees at 9 bases. V dropped 6 bases and J dropped 3; count of bases not matched to a gene: 6. The germline gives CDR1 SGHAT, CDR2 FQNNGV. This CDR3 contains 14 residues. The CDR3, as DNA: TGTGCCAGCAGTTTCGGGACAGGGCTCTACGAGCAGTACTTC. This codes for CASSFGTGLYEQYF.

This sequence joins TRBV29-1 and TRBJ1-5; the D is unclear. Germline-derived CDR1 and CDR2 are SQVTM and ANQGSEA. The CDR3 contains 13 residues. The V gene lost 0 bases and the J gene lost 4 bases, with 7 bases spanning the gap. CDR3 bases: TGCAGCGTTGAAGAGAACACTAATCAGCCCCAGCATTTT. This encodes CSVEENTNQPQHF.

This sequence joins TRBV29-1 and TRBJ1-2, with a weak D call TRBD1 (5 bases). CDR1 and CDR2 from the germline V gene are SQVTM and ANQGSEA. V was pared by 7 bases and J by 5 bases, with 17 bases between. The CDR3 has 13 residues. CDR3 region: CSGTLGVGYGYTF. For the CDR3, the DNA is TGCAGCGGAACATTGGGGGTAGGATATGGCTACACCTTC.